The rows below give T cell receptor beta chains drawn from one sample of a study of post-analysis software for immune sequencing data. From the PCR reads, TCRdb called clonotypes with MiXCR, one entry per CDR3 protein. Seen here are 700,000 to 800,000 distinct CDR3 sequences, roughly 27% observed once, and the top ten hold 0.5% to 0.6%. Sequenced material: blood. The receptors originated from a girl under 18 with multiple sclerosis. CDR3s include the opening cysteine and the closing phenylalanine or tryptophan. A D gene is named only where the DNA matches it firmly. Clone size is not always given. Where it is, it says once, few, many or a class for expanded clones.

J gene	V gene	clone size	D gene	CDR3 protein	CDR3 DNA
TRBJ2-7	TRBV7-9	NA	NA	CASSFPTSREQYF	TGTGCCAGCAGCTTCCCAACTAGTCGCGAGCAGTACTTC
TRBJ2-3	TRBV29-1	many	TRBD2	CSVAGTSGTATDTQYF	TGCAGCGTTGCCGGGACTAGCGGGACTGCCACAGATACGCAGTATTTT
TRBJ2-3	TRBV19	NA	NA	CASSRVRWDTQYF	TGTGCCAGTAGTAGGGTCCGATGGGATACGCAGTATTTT
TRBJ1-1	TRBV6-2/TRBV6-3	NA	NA	CASSFPRPSLRVGTEAFF	TGTGCCAGCAGTTTCCCTCGACCGTCGCTCAGAGTGGGCACTGAAGCTTTCTTT
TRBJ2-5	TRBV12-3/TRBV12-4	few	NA	CASARGVRETQYF	TGTGCCAGCGCCAGGGGGGTAAGGGAGACCCAGTACTTC
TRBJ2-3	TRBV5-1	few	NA	CASSTVLGTDTQYF	TGCGCCAGCAGCACGGTATTGGGCACAGATACGCAGTATTTT
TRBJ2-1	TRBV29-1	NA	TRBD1	CSVGGQGSGTPRDEQFF	TGCAGCGTTGGGGGACAGGGGTCCGGGACTCCCCGCGATGAGCAGTTCTTC
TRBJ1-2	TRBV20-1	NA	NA	CSARDSGPRPDYGYTF	TGCAGTGCTAGAGATTCGGGACCCCGGCCAGACTATGGCTACACCTTC
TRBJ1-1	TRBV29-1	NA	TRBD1	CSAWAGGYQTEAFF	TGCAGCGCCTGGGCAGGGGGCTATCAAACTGAAGCTTTCTTT
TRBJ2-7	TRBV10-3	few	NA	CAISESKGGEQYF	TGTGCCATCAGTGAGTCGAAGGGGGGCGAGCAGTACTTC
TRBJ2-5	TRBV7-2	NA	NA	CASSLGYAQETQYF	TGTGCCAGCAGCTTAGGCTACGCCCAAGAGACCCAGTACTTC
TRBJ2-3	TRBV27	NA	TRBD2	CASAPLAGPSTDTQYF	TGTGCCAGCGCTCCCTTAGCGGGACCTAGCACAGATACGCAGTATTTT
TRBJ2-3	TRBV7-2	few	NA	CASSLRLGGVGTDTQYF	TGTGCCAGCAGCTTAAGACTAGGCGGGGTCGGCACAGATACGCAGTATTTT
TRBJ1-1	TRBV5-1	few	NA	CASSNPGELGGTEAFF	TGCGCCAGCAGCAACCCCGGGGAGCTGGGGGGCACTGAAGCTTTCTTT
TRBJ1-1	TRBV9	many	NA	CASSVGQANTEAFF	TGTGCCAGCAGCGTAGGACAGGCGAACACTGAAGCTTTCTTT
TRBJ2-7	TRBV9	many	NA	CASSVGGSSYEQYF	TGTGCCAGCAGCGTAGGGGGCAGTTCCTACGAGCAGTACTTC
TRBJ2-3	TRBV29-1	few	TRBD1	CSVEQGANTQYF	TGCAGCGTTGAACAGGGGGCGAATACGCAGTATTTT
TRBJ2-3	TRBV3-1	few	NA	CASSQEFGRPVADTQYF	TGTGCCAGCAGCCAAGAATTCGGCAGGCCGGTCGCAGATACGCAGTATTTT
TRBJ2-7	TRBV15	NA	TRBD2	CATSRGPSGVHYEQYF	TGTGCCACCAGCAGAGGTCCTAGCGGGGTACACTACGAGCAGTACTTC
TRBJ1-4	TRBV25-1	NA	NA	CASSESSEKLFF	TGTGCCAGCAGTGAAAGCTCGGAAAAACTGTTTTTT
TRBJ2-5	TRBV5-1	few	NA	CASSSPRIGGIGETQYF	TGCGCCAGCAGCTCACCTCGAATTGGGGGTATCGGAGAGACCCAGTACTTC
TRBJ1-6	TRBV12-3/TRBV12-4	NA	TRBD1	CASSSPGQGFNSPLHF	TGTGCCAGCAGTTCGCCGGGACAGGGCTTTAATTCACCCCTCCACTTT
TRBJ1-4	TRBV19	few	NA	CASSSPGTSATNEKLFF	TGTGCCAGTAGTTCTCCCGGGACCAGTGCAACTAATGAAAAACTGTTTTTT